One and the same sample provided the 22 T cell receptor beta chains below, sequenced in a study of blood T cells in healthy people across ages. Primers used in a second PCR of roughly 6 to 11 cycles were a sample-barcoded 5' primer and a J-beta primer mix. TCRdb analysed the 5' RACE reads with MiXCR anew, one entry per CDR3 protein. The table shows roughly 2 million distinct CDR3 sequences, with around half occurring only once. The source material was blood. Receptor source: a woman aged 40 to 50 in good health.

This chain connects TRBV11-3 to TRBJ2-5; D gene uncertain. There are 13 residues in the CDR3. V was pared by 1 base and J by 4 bases, with 7 bases between. Per germline, CDR1 SGHNT and CDR2 YENEEA. The CDR3 DNA follows: TGTGCCAGCAGCTTAGGGGCGGCAGAGACCCAGTACTTC. Amino acids: CASSLGAAETQYF.

On this clonotype: A read error may produce the germline difference seen at one junction end. The chain combines TRBV15 with TRBJ2-3, with 16 bases that match TRBD2. The CDR3 spans 19 residues. Germline V CDR1 and CDR2: LNHNV, YYDKDF (reference sequence). The CDR3 sequence is CATSTVPGLAGGLTDTPYF. The DNA of the CDR3 is TGTGCCACCAGCACCGTCCCGGGACTAGCGGGGGGGCTGACAGATACGCCGTATTTT.

This rearrangement joins TRBV27 to TRBJ2-1, with TRBD2 as a possible D gene (5 bases). Germline loops: CDR1 MNHEY, CDR2 SMNVEV (reference sequence). The germline V and J ends were trimmed by 10 bases and 1 base, with 23 bases remaining between them. CDR3 length: 17 residues. CDR3 nucleotides: TGTGCCACGGGGAAGTCAAAGACTTGGGAATCCTACAATGAGCAGTTCTTC. Protein: CATGKSKTWESYNEQFF.

A word on this clonotype: A read error may produce the germline difference seen at one junction end. The chain uses TRBV2 and TRBJ2-1; 10 positions agree with TRBD2. Per the germline V gene, CDR1 is SNHLY and CDR2 is FYNNEI. There are 19 residues in the CDR3. The CDR3 sequence: CASRAGTSALLSSYNERFF. Here the CDR3 DNA reads TGTGCCAGCAGAGCCGGGACTAGCGCGCTTTTAAGCTCCTACAATGAGCGGTTCTTC.

There are a few counts of this clonotype. This chain uses TRBV7-8 with TRBJ2-7, with TRBD2 identical over 10 bases. With V trimmed by 5 bases and J by 6 bases, 13 bases remained unmatched. The V gene's germline CDR1 is SGHVS and CDR2 FQNEAQ. This CDR3 is 16 amino acids long. CDR3 protein: CASSPGYGAGGLEQYF. For the CDR3, the DNA is TGTGCCAGCAGCCCGGGATATGGAGCGGGGGGGCTCGAGCAGTACTTC.

This rearrangement joins TRBV10-3 to TRBJ2-5; perhaps TRBD1 as D (6 bases). Judging by the DNA end, TRBJ2-7 fits better; the J call may be wrong. The CDR3 is 13 amino acids. Germline assignment: CDR1 ENHRY and CDR2 SYGVKD. The CDR3 nucleotides read TGTGCCATCAGCCCCAGGACAGAGAACGAGCAGTACTTC. This encodes CAISPRTENEQYF.

The genes are TRBV20-1 and TRBJ2-1, with 7 bases lining up with TRBD2. The length of the CDR3 is 14 residues. V lost 6 bases to trimming and J lost 0 bases; unmatched junction nucleotides: 5. From germline, CDR1 is DFQATT and CDR2 SNEGSKA (reference sequence). CDR3 residues: CSARDYSSYNEQFF. For the CDR3, the DNA is TGCAGTGCCCGGGACTACAGCTCCTACAATGAGCAGTTCTTC.

The chain uses TRBV29-1 and TRBJ2-2; D may be TRBD2 (6 bases). CDR3 length equals 14 residues. The germline CDR1 and CDR2 sequences are SQVTM and ANQGSEA. Deletions cut 0 bases from V and 9 bases from J, with 14 bases between. CDR3 coding DNA: TGCAGCGTTGAAGATGGCGGGACCCACAGGGAGCTGTTTTTT. Its protein is CSVEDGGTHRELFF.

The chain uses TRBV7-2 and TRBJ2-1; D remains unclear. The V gene's germline CDR1 is SGHTA and CDR2 FQGNSA. V was clipped by 2 bases and J by 9 bases, with 8 bases between them. The CDR3 is 12 amino acids. The CDR3 region has the DNA TGTGCCAGCAGCTTAAGTGCTATTGAGCAGTTCTTC. Translation gives CASSLSAIEQFF.

V and J are TRBV20-1 and TRBJ2-5; TRBD2 aligns across 7 bases. This CDR3 spans 15 amino acids. Losses at the gene ends were 5 bases for V and 2 bases for J; bases not matched to a gene: 11. Germline V gives CDR1 DFQATT, CDR2 SNEGSKA (reference sequence). CDR3 amino acids: CSAPNAGETQETQYF. The CDR3 DNA reads as TGCAGTGCTCCGAACGCGGGGGAGACACAAGAGACCCAGTACTTC.

This clonotype has just a few counts. The chain combines TRBV28 with TRBJ2-6, with TRBD2 matching 7 bases. V was clipped by 3 bases and J by 3 bases; unmatched bases: 8. This CDR3 comprises 17 residues. Germline V gene lookup returns CDR1 MDHEN and CDR2 SYDVKM. The CDR3 DNA sequence: TGTGCCAGCAGTTTCCGAACGCGGGGGAGTGGGGCCAACGTCCTGACTTTC. Amino acid sequence: CASSFRTRGSGANVLTF.

The rearrangement links TRBV18 to TRBJ2-3; D is undetermined. The CDR3 runs to 12 residues. Germline CDR1 reads KGHSH; CDR2 reads LQKENI. Trimming shortened V by 2 bases and J by 4 bases, and 4 bases separated the two germline ends. The CDR3 nucleotides are TGTGCCAGCTCACCAATTGCAGATACGCAGTATTTT. The encoded protein is CASSPIADTQYF.

This clonotype was detected a few times. V usage is TRBV10-3 and J usage is TRBJ2-4; weak D call: TRBD2 (5 bases). Germline assignment: CDR1 ENHRY and CDR2 SYGVKD. CDR3 length: 13 amino acids. Trimming shortened V by 2 bases and J by 7 bases, and 9 bases separated the two germline ends. The CDR3 DNA reads TGTGCCATCAGTGAGGCCGGGGTGAACATTCAGTACTTC. Its translation: CAISEAGVNIQYF.

The genes are TRBV7-2 and TRBJ1-2; D is possibly TRBD1 (6 bases). Trimming removed 1 base at V and 3 bases at J, with 12 bases between. Germline V gives CDR1 SGHTA, CDR2 FQGNSA. The CDR3 runs to 15 residues. CDR3 protein: CASSLVAGQDYGYTF. The CDR3, as DNA: TGTGCCAGCAGCTTAGTAGCGGGACAAGACTATGGCTACACCTTC.

The gene calls are TRBV5-4 and TRBJ2-7; 11 nucleotides line up with TRBD1. The V and J ends lost 4 bases and 6 bases, in that order; junction bases with no gene match: 9. The CDR3 contains 15 residues. The germline V gene encodes CDR1 SGHNT and CDR2 YYREEE (reference sequence). CDR3 DNA sequence: TGTGCCAGCAGCCGGATAGGACAGGGGGCCCTCGAGCAGTACTTC. Its translation: CASSRIGQGALEQYF.

The CDR3 coding sequence is TGTGCCACCAGCACCCTGGATGGGGGGCAAGAGACCCAGTACTTC. Residues: CATSTLDGGQETQYF. The chain combines TRBV15 with TRBJ2-5; a possible D gene is TRBD2 (6 bases). Trimming shortened V by 4 bases and J by 2 bases, and 14 bases separated the two germline ends. Germline values: CDR1 LNHNV, CDR2 YYDKDF (reference sequence). The CDR3 contains 15 residues.

The rearrangement links TRBV19 to TRBJ2-1; D perhaps matches TRBD1 (6 bases). CDR1 is LNHDA and CDR2 is SQIVND in the germline V gene (reference sequence). Trimming removed 2 bases at V and 4 bases at J, with 15 bases between. The CDR3 extends over 16 amino acids. The CDR3 nucleotides are TGTGCCAGTAGTATAATCGGGACACAGGGATACAATGAGCAGTTCTTC. Its translation: CASSIIGTQGYNEQFF.

The chain uses TRBV3-1 and TRBJ2-7; D uncertain. The V gene's germline CDR1 is LGHDT and CDR2 YNNKEL (reference sequence). Trimming took off 3 bases at V and 0 bases at J, with 18 bases between the two ends. The CDR3 spans 17 residues. CDR3 sequence (DNA): TGTGCCAGCAGCCAGTCTGGTACCCGTTATAGCTCCTACGAGCAGTACTTC. It specifies CASSQSGTRYSSYEQYF.

The rearrangement uses TRBV18 and TRBJ1-1; 7 bases line up with TRBD1. The CDR3 extends over 16 amino acids. V trimming: 1 base; J trimming: 1 base; junction bases outside the gene matches: 6. Germline CDR1 KGHSH, CDR2 LQKENI. This CDR3 reads CASSPRTGTANTEAFF. CDR3 in DNA: TGTGCCAGCTCACCACGGACTGGGACAGCGAACACTGAAGCTTTCTTT.

The chain is built from TRBV7-8 and TRBJ2-7, with 11 bases that match TRBD2. With 5 bases clipped from V and 2 bases from J, the junction kept 5 bases outside the gene matches. CDR1 and CDR2 (germline): SGHVS, FQNEAQ. The CDR3 covers 15 residues. The CDR3 DNA is TGTGCCAGCAGCCCCACTAGCGGGAGACCCTACGAGCAGTACTTC. This gives the protein CASSPTSGRPYEQYF.

The J gene is TRBJ2-3, the V gene TRBV7-2; 12 nucleotides align to TRBD2. Unmatched junction bases numbered 4, after V lost 4 bases and J lost 8 bases. In germline, CDR1 is SGHTA, CDR2 FQGNSA. CDR3 length: 14 amino acids. The CDR3 DNA follows: TGTGCCAGCAGCTACCGACTAGCGGGGGTTACGCAGTATTTT. Translation: CASSYRLAGVTQYF.

The sample holds a few counts of this clonotype. This chain uses TRBV7-2 with TRBJ2-4; D not resolved. Germline CDR1 is SGHTA and CDR2 is FQGNSA. V lost 1 base, J lost 4 bases, and 11 bases lay in between. The CDR3 consists of 15 residues. The CDR3 sequence is CASSLESTTKNIQYF. The CDR3 DNA reads TGTGCCAGCAGCTTAGAGTCTACCACGAAAAACATTCAGTACTTC. Full variable domain (remainder filled in from reference TRBV7-2 and TRBJ2-4): GAGVSQSPSNKVTEKGKDVELRCDPISGHTALYWYRQSLGQGLEFLIYFQGNSAPDKSGLPSDRFSAERTGGSVSTLTIQRTQQEDSAVYLCASSLESTTKNIQYFGAGTRLSVL.